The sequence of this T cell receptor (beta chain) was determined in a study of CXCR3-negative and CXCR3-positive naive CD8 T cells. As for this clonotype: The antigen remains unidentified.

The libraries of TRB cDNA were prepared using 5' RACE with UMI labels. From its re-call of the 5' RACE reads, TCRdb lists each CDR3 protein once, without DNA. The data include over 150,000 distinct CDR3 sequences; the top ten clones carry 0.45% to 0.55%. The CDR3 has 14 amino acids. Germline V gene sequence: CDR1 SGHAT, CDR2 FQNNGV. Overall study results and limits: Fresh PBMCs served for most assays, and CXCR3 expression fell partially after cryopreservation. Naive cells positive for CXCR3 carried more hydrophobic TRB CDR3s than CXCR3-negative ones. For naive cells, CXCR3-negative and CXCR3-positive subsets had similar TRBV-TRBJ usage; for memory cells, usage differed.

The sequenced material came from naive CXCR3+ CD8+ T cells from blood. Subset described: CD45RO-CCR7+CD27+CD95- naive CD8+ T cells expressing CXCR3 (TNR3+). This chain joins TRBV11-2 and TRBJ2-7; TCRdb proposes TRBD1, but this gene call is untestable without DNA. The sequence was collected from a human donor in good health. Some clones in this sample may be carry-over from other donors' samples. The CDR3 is CASGTGTLTYEQYF.